The present entry profiles one T cell receptor (beta chain) with its context. A few counts support this clone. It has no known antigen specificity. The sample holds no much larger clone one base away, and base qualities are not on file. The data belong to a study of metastatic and nonmetastatic thyroid tumors (dated by TCRdb to between 2020 and 2021). Regarding the research as a whole: Repertoires were compared across peripheral blood and tumor or nodule tissue samples from malignant and benign thyroid patients.

No treatment had been received by any patient before thyroid surgery. The study retrospectively analysed patient clinical samples collected from about 2011 to 2018 using T-cell receptor beta sequencing. The CDR3 covers 15 residues, taking in both the cysteine and the phenylalanine. Only CDR3 DNA is held: 45 bases, read in frame from base 1. Between the V and J ends, shortened by 6 bases and 7 bases respectively, the junction contains 19 bases. Receptor amplification or capture employed PCR. The listed sequencing device is Illumina HiSeq 4000. High-throughput sequencing was used to profile the CDR3 region of the TCR beta-chain in every patient. On the authors' methods: CDR3 differences across clinicopathological groups were used to build a classifier for discriminating distant-metastatic papillary thyroid cancer patients. To measure repertoire diversity the researchers used the Shannon index, while the Morisita-Horn index served to gauge how similar the tumor and blood repertoires were. TCRdb itself trimmed the public reads at Q25 with fastp, ran MiXCR and retained productive beta chains. TCRdb's processing, not the study's, gives the V and J calls here. This sample holds 23,000 or so clones; approximately 13% were observed only once. Clones ranked in the top ten supply 17% of the sample.

General findings and caveats noted by the study authors: TCR beta diversity was reported as significantly higher in malignant tumors than in benign nodules, in both blood and tumor samples.

This sequence originates from a female donor with papillary thyroid cancer or a benign thyroid nodule (not recorded which). Some clones in this sample may be carry-over from other donors' samples. The V and J segments used are TRBV12-3 or TRBV12-4 and TRBJ2-1; a weak D assignment points to TRBD2 (6 bases agree). The sequencing sample was made of blood. The CDR3 region: CASSKAGGVRNEQFF. The DNA sequence is as follows: TGTGCCAGCAGCAAGGCCGGGGGAGTGAGGAATGAGCAGTTCTTC.